The 3 T cell receptor beta chains below come from one sample, sequenced in a study of blood T cell repertoires in COVID-19. Data came from immunoSEQ multiplex PCR; TCRdb stores just in-frame clones and leaves some out. The repertoire holds approximately 470,000 clones, with 80% to 90% as singletons. Sequenced material: peripheral blood. The receptors stem from a human donor in a cohort sampled during active COVID-19.

V gene TRBV14 combines with J gene TRBJ1-6; no clear D. The CDR3 is 14 amino acids. Per germline, CDR1 SGHDN and CDR2 FVKESK. Trimming pared 4 bases from V and 5 bases from J, leaving 9 bases between. CDR3 protein: CASSRGRNNSPLHF. The CDR3 bases are TGTGCCAGCAGCCGCGGGCGAAATAATTCACCCCTCCACTTT.

This clone appeared many times. This chain links TRBV9 with TRBJ2-5; TRBD2 aligns across 10 bases. V gave up 4 bases and J gave up 3 bases; unmatched junction bases: 6. CDR3 length: 15 amino acids. The germline gives CDR1 SGDLS, CDR2 YYNGEE. As DNA, the CDR3 is TGTGCCAGCAGCCTAACCGGGACTAGCGAAGAGACCCAGTACTTC. It specifies CASSLTGTSEETQYF. The whole variable domain, remainder taken from reference TRBV9 and TRBJ2-5, is DSGVTQTPKHLITATGQRVTLRCSPRSGDLSVYWYQQSLDQGLQFLIQYYNGEERAKGNILERFSAQQFPDLHSELNLSSLELGDSALYFCASSLTGTSEETQYFGPGTRLLVL.

This clone appeared a single time. The chain couples TRBV9 to TRBJ1-5; D gene unclear. Trimming shortened V by 0 bases and J by 2 bases, and 9 bases separated the two germline ends. Germline V lookup: CDR1 SGDLS, CDR2 YYNGEE. The CDR3 is 15 residues long. The DNA for the CDR3 is TGTGCCAGCAGCGTAGATCTTTCGGGCAATCAGCCCCAGCATTTT. It encodes CASSVDLSGNQPQHF.